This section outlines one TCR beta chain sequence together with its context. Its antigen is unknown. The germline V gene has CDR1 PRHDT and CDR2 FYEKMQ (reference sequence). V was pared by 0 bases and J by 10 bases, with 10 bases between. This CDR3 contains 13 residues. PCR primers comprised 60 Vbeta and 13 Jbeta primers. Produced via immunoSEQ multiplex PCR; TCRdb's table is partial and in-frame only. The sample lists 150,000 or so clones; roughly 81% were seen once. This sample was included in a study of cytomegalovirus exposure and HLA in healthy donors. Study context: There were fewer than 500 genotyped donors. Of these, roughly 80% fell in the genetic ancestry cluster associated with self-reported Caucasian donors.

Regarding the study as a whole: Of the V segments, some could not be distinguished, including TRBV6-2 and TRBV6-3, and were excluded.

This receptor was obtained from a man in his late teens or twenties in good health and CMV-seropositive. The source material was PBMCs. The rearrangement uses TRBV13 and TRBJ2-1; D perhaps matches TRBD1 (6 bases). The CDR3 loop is CASSLGLGTEQFF. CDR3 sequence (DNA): TGTGCCAGCAGCTTAGGCCTCGGGACAGAGCAGTTCTTC.